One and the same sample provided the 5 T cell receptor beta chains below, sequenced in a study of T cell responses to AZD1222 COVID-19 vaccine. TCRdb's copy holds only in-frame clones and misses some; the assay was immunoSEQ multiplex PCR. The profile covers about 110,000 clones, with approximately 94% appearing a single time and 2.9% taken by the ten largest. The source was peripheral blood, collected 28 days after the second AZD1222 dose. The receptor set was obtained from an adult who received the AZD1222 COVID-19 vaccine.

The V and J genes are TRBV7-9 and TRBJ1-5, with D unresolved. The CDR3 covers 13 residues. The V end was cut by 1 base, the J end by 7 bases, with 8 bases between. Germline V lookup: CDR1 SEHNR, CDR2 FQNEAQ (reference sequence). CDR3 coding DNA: TGTGCCAGCAGCTTAGTTGGGGAACAGCCCCAGCATTTT. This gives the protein CASSLVGEQPQHF.

The CDR3 sequence: CASSPRVDFYEQYF. CDR3 coding DNA: TGTGCCAGCAGCCCCAGGGTGGATTTCTACGAGCAGTACTTC. V is TRBV7-9 and J is TRBJ2-7; possible D gene TRBD1, 5 bases. Trimming cost V 5 bases and J 3 bases, with 14 bases left between them. This CDR3 contains 14 residues. The V gene's germline CDR1 is SEHNR and CDR2 FQNEAQ (reference sequence).

CDR3 loop: CASSVAGFGYTF. In DNA, the CDR3 is TGTGCCAGCAGCGTAGCCGGCTTTGGCTACACCTTC. The genes are TRBV9 and TRBJ1-2; D is undetermined. V was cut by 0 bases and J by 7 bases, with 7 bases left in between. The germline CDR1 and CDR2 sequences are SGDLS and YYNGEE. This CDR3 is built from 12 residues.

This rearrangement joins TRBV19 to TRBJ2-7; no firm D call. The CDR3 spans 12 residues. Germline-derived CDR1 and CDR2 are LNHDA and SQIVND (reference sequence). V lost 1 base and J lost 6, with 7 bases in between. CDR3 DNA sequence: TGTGCCAGTAGTATAGGGGTCGGCGAGCAGTACTTC. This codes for CASSIGVGEQYF.

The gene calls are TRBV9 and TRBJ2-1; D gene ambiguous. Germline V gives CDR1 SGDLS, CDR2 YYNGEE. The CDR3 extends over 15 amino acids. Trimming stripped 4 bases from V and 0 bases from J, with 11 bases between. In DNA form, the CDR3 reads TGTGCCAGCAGCCCGCGCCCCAGCTCCTACAATGAGCAGTTCTTC. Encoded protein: CASSPRPSSYNEQFF.